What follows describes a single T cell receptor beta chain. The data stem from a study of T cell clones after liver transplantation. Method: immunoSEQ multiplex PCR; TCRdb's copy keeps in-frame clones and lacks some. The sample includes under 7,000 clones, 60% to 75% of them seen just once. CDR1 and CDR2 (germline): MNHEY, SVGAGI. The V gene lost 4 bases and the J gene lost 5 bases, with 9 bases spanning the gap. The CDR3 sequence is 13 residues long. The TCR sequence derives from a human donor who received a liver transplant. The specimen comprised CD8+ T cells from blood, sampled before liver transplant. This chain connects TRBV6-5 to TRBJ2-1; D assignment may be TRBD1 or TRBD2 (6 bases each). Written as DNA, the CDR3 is TGTGCCAGCAGTTTAGGGGGGCACAATGAGCAGTTCTTC. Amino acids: CASSLGGHNEQFF.